The clone carrying this T cell receptor beta chain occurred a few times. Its specificity is not known. This sample stems from a study of Graves' ophthalmopathy and Graves' hyperthyroidism. Study outcomes and limitations: In blood appeared most of the expanded thyroid clonotypes whose frequency exceeded 0.001. A classifier, a 13-signature model, separated ophthalmopathy from stable hyperthyroidism with roughly 86% sensitivity and about 83% specificity.

Other autoimmune diseases, uncontrolled infections, pregnancy or lactation ruled patients out of participation. RNA served as the template for amplifying TCR beta CDR3 regions. RT-PCR with HTBI primers came first, then second-round multiplex PCR. Via MiXCR, TCRdb re-called the multiplex PCR reads, giving one row per CDR3 protein. Here the sample spans about 210,000 distinct CDR3 sequences, approximately 29% being singletons. V lost 1 base, J lost 7 bases, and 11 bases lay in between. There are 14 residues in the CDR3. The J gene is TRBJ2-4, the V gene TRBV12-3 or TRBV12-4, with D perhaps being TRBD1 or TRBD2 (5 bases each). This receptor was taken from a man in his fifties with Graves' ophthalmopathy. Sequenced sample: peripheral blood. The CDR3 DNA reads as TGTGCCAGCAGTTTAGGGGGGAGCGGTAACATTCAGTACTTC. The encoded protein is CASSLGGSGNIQYF.